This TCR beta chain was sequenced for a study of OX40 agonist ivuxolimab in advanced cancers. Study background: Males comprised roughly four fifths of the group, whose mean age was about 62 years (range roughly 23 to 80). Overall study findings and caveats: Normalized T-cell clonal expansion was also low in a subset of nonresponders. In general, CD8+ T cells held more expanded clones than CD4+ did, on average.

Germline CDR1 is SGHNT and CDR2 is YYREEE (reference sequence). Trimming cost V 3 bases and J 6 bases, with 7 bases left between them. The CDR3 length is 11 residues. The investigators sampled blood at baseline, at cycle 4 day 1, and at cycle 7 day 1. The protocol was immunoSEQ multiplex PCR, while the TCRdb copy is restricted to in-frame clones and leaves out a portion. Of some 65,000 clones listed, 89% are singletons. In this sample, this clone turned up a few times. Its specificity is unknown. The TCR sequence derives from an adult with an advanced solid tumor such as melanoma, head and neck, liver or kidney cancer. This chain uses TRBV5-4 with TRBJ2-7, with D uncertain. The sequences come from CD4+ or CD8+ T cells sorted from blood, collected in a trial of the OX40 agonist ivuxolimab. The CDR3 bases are TGTGCCAGCAGCTCCCCAGGCGAGCAGTACTTC. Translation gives CASSSPGEQYF. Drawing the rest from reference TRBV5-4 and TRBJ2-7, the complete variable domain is ETGVTQSPTHLIKTRGQQVTLRCSSQSGHNTVSWYQQALGQGPQFIFQYYREEENGRGNFPPRFSGLQFPNYSSELNVNALELDDSALYLCASSSPGEQYFGPGTRLTVT.